This T cell receptor beta chain was identified in a study of blood T cell repertoires in COVID-19. As for the study in general: T cells, B-cell-depleted T cells, or PBMCs supplied cDNA or gDNA.

In the authors' methods: Counts of nucleated cells, estimated from reference gene primer amplification, were obtained. Sequencing was performed with immunoSEQ multiplex PCR; in TCRdb, only in-frame clones are kept and a portion is missing. D and trimming come from the DNA, and the V and J calls and clone size come from that table. The sample records 100,000 or so clones, 85% being singletons. This clone has just a few counts. CDR3 length: 14 amino acids. The V end was cut by 0 bases, the J end by 0 bases, with 3 bases between. Germline CDR1 is MNHEY and CDR2 is SVGEGT. The chain combines TRBV6-2 or TRBV6-3 with TRBJ1-5; D not resolved. Sequencing was carried out using peripheral blood. The source is a man aged 45-65 years with acute or convalescent COVID-19. For the CDR3, the DNA is TGTGCCAGCAGTTACTCGGCTAGCAATCAGCCCCAGCATTTT. Translated, it gives CASSYSASNQPQHF.